A selection of T cell receptor beta chains follows, all from one sample in a study of identical twins. One entry per CDR3 protein, called by TCRdb with MiXCR from the 5' RACE reads. This sample yields some 590,000 distinct CDR3 sequences, of which around a tenth are seen a single time; roughly 3% belongs to the top ten. The sample was also linked to a second study, of yellow fever vaccine responses in identical twins.

The sample taken for sequencing was PBMCs. Receptors originate from a young woman in good health. Each CDR3 is given with its conserved first and last residue. The D gene is left open where the match is weak. Clone size is not always given. Where it is, it says once, few, many or a class for expanded clones.

- | TRBJ2-5 | many | TRBV7-9 | CASSFFPRDLRETQYF | TGTGCCAGCAGCTTTTTCCCCAGGGACCTGCGTGAGACCCAGTACTTC
- | TRBJ2-5 | few | TRBV4-1 | CASSPQDYQETQYF | TGCGCCAGCAGCCCCCAGGATTACCAAGAGACCCAGTACTTC
- | TRBJ1-4 | many | TRBV11-2 | CASSLGSGEKLFF | TGTGCCAGCAGCTTAGGTTCAGGTGAAAAACTGTTTTTT
TRBD2 | TRBJ2-7 | many | TRBV9 | CASSPGGGRYEQYF | TGTGCCAGCAGCCCGGGGGGGGGGCGGTACGAGCAGTACTTC
- | TRBJ2-7 | - | TRBV12-3/TRBV12-4 | CASRPTSSYEQYF | TGTGCCAGCAGGCCGACTAGCTCCTACGAGCAGTACTTC
- | TRBJ2-7 | many | TRBV15 | CATSREGSSTREQYF | TGTGCCACCAGCAGAGAGGGATCCTCTACTAGGGAGCAGTACTTC
- | TRBJ2-1 | many | TRBV20-1 | CSARGALSYNEQFF | TGCAGTGCTAGAGGGGCCTTATCCTACAATGAGCAGTTCTTC
TRBD1 | TRBJ2-3 | many | TRBV20-1 | CSARVRQGMTDTQYF | TGCAGTGCTAGAGTTCGACAGGGGATGACAGATACGCAGTATTTT
- | TRBJ2-5 | few | TRBV11-1 | CASSLEEGTQYF | TGTGCCAGCAGCTTAGAGGAAGGGACCCAGTACTTC
- | TRBJ2-7 | few | TRBV7-8 | CASSLEPGTENKQYF | TGTGCCAGCAGCTTAGAGCCGGGGACCGAGAATAAGCAGTACTTC
TRBD2 | TRBJ2-7 | - | TRBV5-1 | CASSLGKRGGTYEQYF | TGCGCCAGCAGCTTGGGGAAGCGGGGGGGCACCTACGAGCAGTACTTC
- | TRBJ2-7 | - | TRBV7-9 | CASSFQDSPYEQYF | TGTGCCAGCAGCTTCCAGGACTCCCCCTACGAGCAGTACTTC
TRBD2 | TRBJ2-1 | many | TRBV18 | CASSPSGGAYNEQFF | TGTGCCAGCTCACCAAGCGGGGGGGCTTACAATGAGCAGTTCTTC
TRBD2 | TRBJ2-3 | - | TRBV9 | CASSASGGAFPQYF | TGTGCCAGCAGCGCAAGCGGGGGGGCCTTTCCGCAGTATTTT
TRBD1 | TRBJ2-2 | many | TRBV2 | CASGQGSPGELFF | TGTGCCAGCGGACAGGGGAGCCCCGGGGAGCTGTTTTTT
TRBD2 | TRBJ2-1 | - | TRBV20-1 | CSARQTSGISYNEQFF | TGCAGTGCTAGGCAGACTAGCGGGATCTCCTACAATGAGCAGTTCTTC
- | TRBJ1-1 | - | TRBV10-3 | CAIRGQRNTEAFF | TGTGCCATCAGAGGACAGAGGAACACTGAAGCTTTCTTT
TRBD1 | TRBJ2-4 | - | TRBV2 | CASNPGQGRQNIQYF | TGTGCCAGCAATCCGGGACAGGGTCGTCAAAACATTCAGTACTTC
- | TRBJ2-2 | - | TRBV3-1 | CASSQVVKTTGELFF | TGTGCCAGCAGCCAAGTCGTAAAAACCACCGGGGAGCTGTTTTTT
- | TRBJ1-5 | few | TRBV28 | CASSSTGTFNQPQHF | TGTGCCAGCAGTTCTACCGGGACATTCAATCAGCCCCAGCATTTT
- | TRBJ2-3 | - | TRBV20-1 | CSAGKSGVSTDTQYF | TGCAGTGCTGGAAAATCGGGGGTTAGCACAGATACGCAGTATTTT
TRBD1 | TRBJ2-3 | few | TRBV27 | CASSLSPTGGGTDTQYF | TGTGCCAGCAGTTTATCTCCGACAGGGGGTGGCACAGATACGCAGTATTTT
TRBD1 | TRBJ2-5 | few | TRBV29-1 | CSVTPQVDRTPRETQYF | TGCAGCGTTACCCCCCAGGTGGACAGGACTCCGCGGGAGACCCAGTACTTC
TRBD2 | TRBJ2-1 | many | TRBV20-1 | CSAYSRTRAGSYNEQFF | TGCAGTGCATATAGTAGGACTAGGGCGGGGAGCTACAATGAGCAGTTCTTC
- | TRBJ2-3 | - | TRBV14 | CASSQASAGTQYF | TGTGCCAGCAGCCAGGCCTCTGCAGGTACGCAGTATTTT
TRBD2 | TRBJ2-1 | many | TRBV29-1 | CSVLSSGRTNEQFF | TGCAGCGTACTCTCTAGCGGGAGGACCAATGAGCAGTTCTTC
TRBD1 | TRBJ2-1 | many | TRBV5-1 | CASSLNTGGGNNEQFF | TGCGCCAGCAGCTTGAATACAGGGGGCGGCAACAATGAGCAGTTCTTC
TRBD2 | TRBJ2-1 | - | TRBV7-2 | CASTRRDYQYNEQFF | TGTGCCAGCACTAGAAGGGACTACCAATACAATGAGCAGTTCTTC
- | TRBJ1-5 | many | TRBV7-9 | CASSLGQESQPQHF | TGTGCCAGCAGCTTAGGACAGGAGAGTCAGCCCCAGCATTTT
- | TRBJ2-7 | few | TRBV6-2/TRBV6-3 | CASSYSENPYEQYF | TGTGCCAGCAGTTACTCGGAGAACCCCTACGAGCAGTACTTC